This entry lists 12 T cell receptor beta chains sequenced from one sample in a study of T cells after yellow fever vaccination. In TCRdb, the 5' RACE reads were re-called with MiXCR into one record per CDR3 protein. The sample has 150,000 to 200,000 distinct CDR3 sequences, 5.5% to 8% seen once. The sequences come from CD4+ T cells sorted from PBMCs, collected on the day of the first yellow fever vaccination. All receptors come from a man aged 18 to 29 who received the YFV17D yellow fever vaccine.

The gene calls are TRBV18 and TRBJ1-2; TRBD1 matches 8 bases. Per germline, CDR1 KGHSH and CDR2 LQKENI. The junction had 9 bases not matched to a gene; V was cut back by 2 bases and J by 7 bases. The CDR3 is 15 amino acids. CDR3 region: CASSPKGQGPRGYTF. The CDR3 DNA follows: TGTGCCAGCTCACCAAAAGGACAGGGCCCTCGTGGCTACACCTTC.

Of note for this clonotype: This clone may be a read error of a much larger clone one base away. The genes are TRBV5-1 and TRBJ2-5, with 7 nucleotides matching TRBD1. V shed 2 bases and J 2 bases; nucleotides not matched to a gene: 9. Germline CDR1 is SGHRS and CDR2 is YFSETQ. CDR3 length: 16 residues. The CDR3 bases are TGCGCCAGCAGCTTAACCGGGACAGAGGCGCAAGAGACCCAGTACTTC. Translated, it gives CASSLTGTEAQETQYF. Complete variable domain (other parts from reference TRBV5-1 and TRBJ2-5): KAGVTQTPRYLIKTRGQQVTLSCSPISGHRSVSWYQQTPGQGLQFLFEYFSETQRNKGNFPGRFSGRQFSNSRSEMNVSTLELGDSALYLCASSLTGTEAQETQYFGPGTRLLVL.

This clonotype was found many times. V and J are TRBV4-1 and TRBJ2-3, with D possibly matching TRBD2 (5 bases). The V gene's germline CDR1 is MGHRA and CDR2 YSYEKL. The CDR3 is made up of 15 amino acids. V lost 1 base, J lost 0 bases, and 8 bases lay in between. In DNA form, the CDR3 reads TGCGCCAGCAGCCAAGCGGGATATAGCACAGATACGCAGTATTTT. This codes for CASSQAGYSTDTQYF.

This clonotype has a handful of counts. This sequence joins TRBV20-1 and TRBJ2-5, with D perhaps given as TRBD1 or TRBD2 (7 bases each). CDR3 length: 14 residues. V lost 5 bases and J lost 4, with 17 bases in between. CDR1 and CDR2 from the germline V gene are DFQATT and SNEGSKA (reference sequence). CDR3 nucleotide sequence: TGCAGTGCTCCTCCCTCAGGGGGGGGAGAGACCCAGTACTTC. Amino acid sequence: CSAPPSGGGETQYF.

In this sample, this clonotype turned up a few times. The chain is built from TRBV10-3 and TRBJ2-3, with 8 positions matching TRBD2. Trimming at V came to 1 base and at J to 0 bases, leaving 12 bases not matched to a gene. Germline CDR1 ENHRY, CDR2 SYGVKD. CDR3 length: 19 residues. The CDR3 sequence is CAISEFFWLASGSTDTQYF. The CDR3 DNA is TGTGCCATCAGTGAGTTCTTCTGGTTGGCTAGCGGGAGCACAGATACGCAGTATTTT.

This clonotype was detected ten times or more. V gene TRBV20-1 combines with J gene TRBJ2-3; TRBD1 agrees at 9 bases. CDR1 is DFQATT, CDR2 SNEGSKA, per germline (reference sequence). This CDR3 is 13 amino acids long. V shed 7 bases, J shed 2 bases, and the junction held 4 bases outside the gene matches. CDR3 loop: CSVGTGITDTQYF. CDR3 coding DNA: TGCAGTGTTGGGACAGGGATCACAGATACGCAGTATTTT.

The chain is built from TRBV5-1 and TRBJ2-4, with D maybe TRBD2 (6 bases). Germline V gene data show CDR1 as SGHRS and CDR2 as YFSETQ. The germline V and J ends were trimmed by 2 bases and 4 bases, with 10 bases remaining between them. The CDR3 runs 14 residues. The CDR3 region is CASSLTRGKNIQYF. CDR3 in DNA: TGCGCCAGCAGCTTAACCCGGGGGAAAAACATTCAGTACTTC.

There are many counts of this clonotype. DNA for the CDR3: TGTGCCAGCAGTTTCACTAGGGGCACTGAAGCTTTCTTT. It codes for CASSFTRGTEAFF. The chain joins TRBV12-3 or TRBV12-4 to TRBJ1-1, with TRBD1 as a possible D gene (5 bases). The V gene lost 3 bases and the J gene lost 4 bases, with 9 bases spanning the gap. CDR3 length: 13 residues.

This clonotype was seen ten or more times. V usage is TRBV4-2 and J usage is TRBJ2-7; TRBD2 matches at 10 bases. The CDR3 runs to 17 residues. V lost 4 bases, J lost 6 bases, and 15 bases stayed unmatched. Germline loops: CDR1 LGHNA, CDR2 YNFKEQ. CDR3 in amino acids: CASSLAVLTSGVSEQYF. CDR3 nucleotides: TGTGCCAGCAGCCTAGCGGTCCTTACTAGCGGGGTTAGCGAGCAGTACTTC.

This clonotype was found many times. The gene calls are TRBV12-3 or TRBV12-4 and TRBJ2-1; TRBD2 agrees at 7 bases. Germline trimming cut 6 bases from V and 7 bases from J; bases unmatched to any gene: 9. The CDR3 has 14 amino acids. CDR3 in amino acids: CASSLFEGGNEQFF. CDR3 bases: TGTGCCAGCAGCCTCTTTGAGGGAGGGAATGAGCAGTTCTTC.

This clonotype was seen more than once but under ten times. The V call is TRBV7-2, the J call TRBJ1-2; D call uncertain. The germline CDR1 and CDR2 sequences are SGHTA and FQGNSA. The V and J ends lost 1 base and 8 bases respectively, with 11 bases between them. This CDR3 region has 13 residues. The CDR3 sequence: CASSLGRVRGYTF. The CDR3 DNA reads TGTGCCAGCAGCTTAGGGCGGGTCAGGGGCTACACCTTC.

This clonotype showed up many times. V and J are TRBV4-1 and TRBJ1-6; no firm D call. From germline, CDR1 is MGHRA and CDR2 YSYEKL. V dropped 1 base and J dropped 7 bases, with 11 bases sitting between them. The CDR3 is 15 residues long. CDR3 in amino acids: CASSQVKGGNSPLHF. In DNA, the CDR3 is TGCGCCAGCAGCCAAGTTAAGGGCGGGAATTCACCCCTCCACTTT.